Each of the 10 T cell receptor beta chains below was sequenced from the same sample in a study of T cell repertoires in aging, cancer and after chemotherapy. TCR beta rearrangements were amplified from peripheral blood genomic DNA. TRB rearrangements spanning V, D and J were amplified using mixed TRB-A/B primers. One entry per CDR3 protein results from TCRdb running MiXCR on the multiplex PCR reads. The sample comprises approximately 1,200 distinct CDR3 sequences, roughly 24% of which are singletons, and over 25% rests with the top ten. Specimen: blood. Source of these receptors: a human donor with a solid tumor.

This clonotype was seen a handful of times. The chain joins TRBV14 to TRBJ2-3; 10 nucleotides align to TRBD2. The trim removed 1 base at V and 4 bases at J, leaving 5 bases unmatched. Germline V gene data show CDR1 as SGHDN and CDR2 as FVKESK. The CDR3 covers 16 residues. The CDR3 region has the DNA TGTGCCAGCAGCCAAGGGGAGCGGGGGGGCCCAGATACGCAGTATTTT. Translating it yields CASSQGERGGPDTQYF.

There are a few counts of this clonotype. The CDR3 DNA is TGTGCCACCAGTTCAGACAGTTACACCGGGGAGCTGTTTTTT. This gives the protein CATSSDSYTGELFF. V and J are TRBV24-1 and TRBJ2-2; perhaps TRBD1 as D (5 bases). CDR1 KGHDR and CDR2 SFDVKD come from the germline V gene. Trimming cost V 6 bases and J 3 bases, with 10 bases left between them. This CDR3 spans 14 amino acids.

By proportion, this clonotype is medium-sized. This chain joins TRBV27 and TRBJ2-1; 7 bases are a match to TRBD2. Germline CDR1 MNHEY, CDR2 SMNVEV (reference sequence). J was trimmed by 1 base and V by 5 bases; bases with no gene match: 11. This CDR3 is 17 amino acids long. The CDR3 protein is CASSRGLGETSYNEQFF. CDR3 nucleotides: TGTGCCAGCAGTCGAGGACTAGGGGAAACATCCTACAATGAGCAGTTCTTC.

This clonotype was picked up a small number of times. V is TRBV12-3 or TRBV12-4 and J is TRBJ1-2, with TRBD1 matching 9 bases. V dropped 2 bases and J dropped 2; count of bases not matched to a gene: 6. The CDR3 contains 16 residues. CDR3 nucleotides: TGTGCCAGCAGTTTATATCCAACAGGGGGCAACTATGGCTACACCTTC. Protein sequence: CASSLYPTGGNYGYTF.

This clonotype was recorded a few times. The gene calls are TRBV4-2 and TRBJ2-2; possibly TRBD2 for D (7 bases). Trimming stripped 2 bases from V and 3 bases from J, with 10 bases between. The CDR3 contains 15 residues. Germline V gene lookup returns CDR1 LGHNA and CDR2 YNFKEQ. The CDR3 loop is CASSQRGGDTGELFF. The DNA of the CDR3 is TGTGCCAGCAGCCAAAGAGGGGGGGACACCGGGGAGCTGTTTTTT.

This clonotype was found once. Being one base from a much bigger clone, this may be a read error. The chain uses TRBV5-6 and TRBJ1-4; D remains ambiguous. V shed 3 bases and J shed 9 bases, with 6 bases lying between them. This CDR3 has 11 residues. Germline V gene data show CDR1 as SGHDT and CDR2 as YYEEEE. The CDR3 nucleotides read TGTGCCAGCAGCTGGAATAAAAAACTGTTTTTT. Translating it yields CASSWNKKLFF.

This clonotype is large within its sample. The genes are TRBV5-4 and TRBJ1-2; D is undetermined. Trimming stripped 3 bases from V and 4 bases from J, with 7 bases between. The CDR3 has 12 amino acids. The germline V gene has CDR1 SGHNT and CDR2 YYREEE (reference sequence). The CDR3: CASSYSGYGYTF. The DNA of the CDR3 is TGTGCCAGCAGCTATAGTGGCTATGGCTACACCTTC. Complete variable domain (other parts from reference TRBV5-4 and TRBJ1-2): ETGVTQSPTHLIKTRGQQVTLRCSSQSGHNTVSWYQQALGQGPQFIFQYYREEENGRGNFPPRFSGLQFPNYSSELNVNALELDDSALYLCASSYSGYGYTFGSGTRLTVV.

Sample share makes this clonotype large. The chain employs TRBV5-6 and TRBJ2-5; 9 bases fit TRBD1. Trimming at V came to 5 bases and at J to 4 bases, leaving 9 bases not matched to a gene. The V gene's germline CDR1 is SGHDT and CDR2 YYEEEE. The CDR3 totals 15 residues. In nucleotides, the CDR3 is TGTGCCAGCAGTTGGGACAGGGCTTACCCAGAGACCCAGTACTTC. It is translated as CASSWDRAYPETQYF. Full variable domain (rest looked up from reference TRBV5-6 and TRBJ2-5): DAGVTQSPTHLIKTRGQQVTLRCSPKSGHDTVSWYQQALGQGPQFIFQYYEEEERQRGNFPDRFSGHQFPNYSSELNVNALLLGDSALYLCASSWDRAYPETQYFGPGTRLLVL.

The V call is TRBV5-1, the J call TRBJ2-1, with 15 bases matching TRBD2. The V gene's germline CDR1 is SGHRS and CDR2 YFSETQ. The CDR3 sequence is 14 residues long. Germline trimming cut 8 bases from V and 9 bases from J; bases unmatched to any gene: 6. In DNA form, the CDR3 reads TGCGCCAGTTCCGGGACTAGCGGGGGGCGTGAGCAGTTCTTC. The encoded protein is CASSGTSGGREQFF.

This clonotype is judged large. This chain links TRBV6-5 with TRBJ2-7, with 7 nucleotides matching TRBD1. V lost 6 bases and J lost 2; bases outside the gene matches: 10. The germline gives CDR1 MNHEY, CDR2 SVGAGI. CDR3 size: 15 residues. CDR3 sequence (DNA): TGTGCCAGCAGATCTCCGGGACAGAGTACCTACGAGCAGTACTTC. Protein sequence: CASRSPGQSTYEQYF.